One and the same sample provided the 5 T cell receptor beta chains below, sequenced in a study of cytomegalovirus exposure and HLA in healthy donors. A multiplex PCR was run with 60 Vbeta primers and 13 Jbeta primers. Profiling relied on immunoSEQ multiplex PCR, and the TCRdb table lists in-frame clones only, not all of them. Of 90,000 to 150,000 clones detected, around 80% appear once; the ten largest clones hold over 0.2%. The sample comprised PBMCs. All receptors derive from a man aged 50 or older in good health and CMV-seronegative.

The chain is built from TRBV18 and TRBJ1-3; a weak D match, TRBD1 (5 bases). Germline V gene data show CDR1 as KGHSH and CDR2 as LQKENI. The germline V and J ends were trimmed by 5 bases and 7 bases, with 15 bases remaining between them. This CDR3 is built from 14 residues. The CDR3: CASSADQRGNTIYF. Here the CDR3 DNA reads TGTGCCAGCTCAGCGGACCAGCGGGGGAACACCATATATTTT.

The V gene is TRBV7-9, the J gene TRBJ2-6; 7 nucleotides align to TRBD1. Germline lookup yields CDR1 SEHNR and CDR2 FQNEAQ (reference sequence). V lost 4 bases and J lost 0; bases outside the gene matches: 9. This CDR3 has 18 residues. DNA of the CDR3: TGTGCCAGCAGCTGGAAGGGACAGCCAAGCTCTGGGGCCAACGTCCTGACTTTC. This encodes CASSWKGQPSSGANVLTF.

The chain uses TRBV7-2 and TRBJ2-7; 9 nucleotides agree with TRBD1. The V segment lost 6 bases and the J segment 5 bases; nucleotides outside the gene matches: 11. The CDR3 length is 15 residues. Germline-derived CDR1 and CDR2 are SGHTA and FQGNSA. The CDR3 DNA is TGTGCCAGCAGTTCCACTGTTTGGACAGGGGACGAGCAGTACTTC. The encoded protein is CASSSTVWTGDEQYF.

V is TRBV1 and J is TRBJ1-5; TRBD1 is the table's D call and was not checked against the DNA. TRBV1 is a recognized pseudogene. The CDR3 sequence is 19 residues long. The CDR3 here is CTSSQTGTGGSTSYQPQHF. The CDR3 DNA is TGCACCAGCAGCCAAACCGGGACAGGGGGTTCTACCTCCTATCAGCCCCAGCATTTT.

The V gene is TRBV7-2, the J gene TRBJ2-5, with D possibly TRBD2 on 5 matching bases. The CDR3 is 14 residues long. The germline V gene encodes CDR1 SGHTA and CDR2 FQGNSA. Between the trimmed V and J ends, which lost 2 bases and 6 bases, there was a span of 13 bases. The CDR3 here is CASSLSAGGQTQYF. CDR3 bases: TGTGCCAGCAGCTTATCTGCCGGCGGGCAGACCCAGTACTTC. Together with reference TRBV7-2 and TRBJ2-5, the CDR3 gives the full variable domain: GAGVSQSPSNKVTEKGKDVELRCDPISGHTALYWYRQSLGQGLEFLIYFQGNSAPDKSGLPSDRFSAERTGGSVSTLTIQRTQQEDSAVYLCASSLSAGGQTQYFGPGTRLLVL.